One sample yielded the 31 T cell receptor beta chains listed below, sequenced in a study of TIL therapy for anti-PD-1-resistant metastatic lung cancer. Time point here: pre-treatment sample, taken before nivolumab and TIL therapy. The libraries were made with immunoSEQ v3. TCRdb's copy holds only in-frame clones and misses some; the assay was immunoSEQ multiplex PCR. The profile shows about 59,000 clones, about 73% of them singletons. Sequences were derived from blood, sampled at baseline. The source of these receptors is a person aged 25-80 years with non-small cell lung cancer.

This clone was picked up a small number of times. In nucleotides, the CDR3 is TGTGCCAGCAGCTCGACGGGGGCTAGCTCTGGAAACACCATATATTTT. This gives the protein CASSSTGASSGNTIYF. The chain carries TRBV7-2 and TRBJ1-3; weak D call: TRBD1 (6 bases). The CDR3 is 16 residues long. CDR1 is SGHTA, CDR2 FQGNSA, per germline. V lost 4 bases and J 0 bases, leaving 13 bases between the germline ends.

The chain links TRBV21-1 to TRBJ1-2; the table's D call TRBD1 went unverified against the DNA. TRBV21-1 is deemed a pseudogene. There are 15 residues in the CDR3. The CDR3 region has the DNA TGTGCCAGCAGCAAATCGCCGAGACAGGGCCCCGGCTACACCTTC. Translated, it gives CASSKSPRQGPGYTF.

V is TRBV27 and J is TRBJ1-6, with D hard to call. Trimming took off 3 bases at V and 5 bases at J, with 2 bases between the two ends. CDR1 MNHEY and CDR2 SMNVEV come from the germline V gene (reference sequence). The CDR3 has 12 amino acids. The CDR3 spells CASSFHNSPLHF. CDR3 DNA: TGTGCCAGCAGTTTCCATAATTCACCCCTCCACTTT.

This clone was observed a single time. The CDR3 DNA reads TGCGCCAGCAGCTTGGCCGTCCAGAAAGAGACCCAGTACTTC. Amino acid sequence: CASSLAVQKETQYF. This chain links TRBV5-1 with TRBJ2-5; no clear D. V dropped 0 bases and J dropped 3 bases, with 9 bases sitting between them. The CDR3 is made up of 14 amino acids. Per the germline V gene, CDR1 is SGHRS and CDR2 is YFSETQ.

The genes are TRBV18 and TRBJ1-1, with TRBD1 matching 8 bases. CDR1 and CDR2 (germline): KGHSH, LQKENI. This CDR3 region has 15 residues. V shed 3 bases, J shed 2 bases, and the junction held 5 bases outside the gene matches. This CDR3 reads CASSPQGAENTEAFF. Here the CDR3 DNA reads TGTGCCAGCTCACCCCAGGGGGCAGAAAACACTGAAGCTTTCTTT. The entire variable domain, with the rest obtained from reference TRBV18 and TRBJ1-1, is as follows: NAGVMQNPRHLVRRRGQEARLRCSPMKGHSHVYWYRQLPEEGLKFMVYLQKENIIDESGMPKERFSAEFPKEGPSILRIQQVVRGDSAAYFCASSPQGAENTEAFFGQGTRLTVV.

The chain joins TRBV7-9 to TRBJ2-2, with no clear D. The V end lost 5 bases, the J end lost 5 bases, and 6 bases lay between the germline ends. CDR3 length: 12 amino acids. Germline V gene lookup returns CDR1 SEHNR and CDR2 FQNEAQ (reference sequence). The CDR3 coding sequence is TGTGCCAGCAGCAGGGTTACCGGGGAGCTGTTTTTT. Translated, it gives CASSRVTGELFF.

This clone was detected only a few times. The rearrangement uses TRBV18 and TRBJ1-5; 8 nucleotides line up with TRBD1. The germline gives CDR1 KGHSH, CDR2 LQKENI. CDR3 size: 16 residues. Unmatched junction bases numbered 3, after V lost 1 base and J lost 1 base. CDR3 bases: TGTGCCAGCTCACCACAAAGGACAGGGAGCAATCAGCCCCAGCATTTT. Protein product: CASSPQRTGSNQPQHF. Full variable domain (outside the CDR3, taken from reference TRBV18 and TRBJ1-5): NAGVMQNPRHLVRRRGQEARLRCSPMKGHSHVYWYRQLPEEGLKFMVYLQKENIIDESGMPKERFSAEFPKEGPSILRIQQVVRGDSAAYFCASSPQRTGSNQPQHFGDGTRLSIL.

The chain uses TRBV28 and TRBJ1-1, with D uncertain. V was cut by 3 bases and J by 4 bases, with 15 bases left in between. Germline V lookup: CDR1 MDHEN, CDR2 SYDVKM. The CDR3 runs 15 residues. The DNA of the CDR3 is TGTGCCAGCAGTTTGACGAAAGGGTCCTCCACTGAAGCTTTCTTT. Translating gives CASSLTKGSSTEAFF.

The gene calls are TRBV29-1 and TRBJ1-2; D perhaps matches TRBD1 (6 bases). V dropped 4 bases and J dropped 4 bases, with 16 bases sitting between them. Germline CDR1 reads SQVTM; CDR2 reads ANQGSEA. CDR3 length equals 14 residues. CDR3 loop: CSVADSSVLYGYTF. The DNA of the CDR3 is TGCAGCGTTGCGGACAGCTCAGTCCTCTATGGCTACACCTTC. Supplemented by reference TRBV29-1 and TRBJ1-2, the full variable domain reads SAVISQKPSRDICQRGTSLTIQCQVDSQVTMMFWYRQQPGQSLTLIATANQGSEATYESGFVIDKFPISRPNLTFSTLTVSNMSPEDSSIYLCSVADSSVLYGYTFGSGTRLTVV.

The chain combines TRBV20-1 with TRBJ1-2; D is unclear. The germline gives CDR1 DFQATT, CDR2 SNEGSKA (reference sequence). CDR3 length: 11 amino acids. Trimming left V 6 bases short and J 2 bases short, with 7 bases between. The CDR3 region has the DNA TGCAGTGCGTACGAAAACTATGGCTACACCTTC. This encodes CSAYENYGYTF.

The V gene is TRBV28, the J gene TRBJ2-5, with D possibly matching TRBD1 (6 bases). The CDR3 sequence is 15 residues long. Germline V gene sequence: CDR1 MDHEN, CDR2 SYDVKM. V gave up 5 bases and J gave up 5 bases, with 18 bases separating them. In DNA form, the CDR3 reads TGTGCCAGCAGTGGATGGTACAGGGTAGGGGAGACCCAGTACTTC. This translates into CASSGWYRVGETQYF.

The chain combines TRBV5-1 with TRBJ2-7, with D possibly TRBD2 on 5 matching bases. The CDR3 is 12 amino acids. The V end was cut by 0 bases, the J end by 6 bases, with 7 bases between. The germline gives CDR1 SGHRS, CDR2 YFSETQ. The CDR3 protein is CASSLVGVEQYF. The CDR3 DNA reads as TGCGCCAGCAGCTTGGTCGGGGTCGAGCAGTACTTC.

V and J are TRBV6-5 and TRBJ2-7; perhaps TRBD2 as D (7 bases). Trimming removed 8 bases from V and 7 bases from J, with 18 bases in between. The CDR3 extends over 13 amino acids. Germline V gene data show CDR1 as MNHEY and CDR2 as SVGAGI. The DNA for the CDR3 is TGTGCCAGCCAAGGGGGGGGCCCCCTGGAGCAGTACTTC. Translating gives CASQGGGPLEQYF.

V is TRBV10-3 and J is TRBJ2-3; 12 nucleotides agree with TRBD1. The CDR3 spans 17 residues. Unmatched junction bases numbered 11, after V lost 6 bases and J lost 4 bases. CDR1 is ENHRY, CDR2 SYGVKD, per germline. CDR3 sequence: CAISNVGTGGLADTQYF. The CDR3 region has the DNA TGTGCCATCAGCAACGTAGGGACAGGGGGCCTTGCAGATACGCAGTATTTT.

This chain links TRBV11-3 with TRBJ2-7, with no clear D. This CDR3 has 11 residues. Per germline, CDR1 SGHNT and CDR2 YENEEA. Trimming left V 3 bases short and J 5 bases short, with 5 bases between. DNA for the CDR3: TGTGCCAGCAGCTTGGAGAACGAGCAGTACTTC. It specifies CASSLENEQYF.

V gene TRBV28 combines with J gene TRBJ2-1; 10 bases are shared with TRBD1. With V trimmed by 5 bases and J by 5 bases, 6 bases remained unmatched. Germline CDR1 is MDHEN and CDR2 is SYDVKM. The CDR3 is made up of 15 amino acids. CDR3 residues: CASSPGQGDNNEQFF. CDR3 coding DNA: TGTGCCAGCAGTCCTGGACAGGGGGATAACAATGAGCAGTTCTTC. The variable domain in full, completed from reference TRBV28 and TRBJ2-1, reads DVKVTQSSRYLVKRTGEKVFLECVQDMDHENMFWYRQDPGLGLRLIYFSYDVKMKEKGDIPEGYSVSREKKERFSLILESASTNQTSMYLCASSPGQGDNNEQFFGPGTRLTVL.

This chain connects TRBV25-1 to TRBJ2-2; 8 bases are a match to TRBD2. V was clipped by 2 bases and J by 7 bases; unmatched bases: 12. The CDR3 covers 17 residues. Per germline, CDR1 MGHDK and CDR2 SYGVNS. The CDR3 is CASSEQDWREVNGELFF. CDR3 DNA: TGTGCCAGCAGTGAACAGGACTGGCGGGAGGTTAACGGGGAGCTGTTTTTT.

For this clone: The same CDR3 can be traced to other DNA sequences in this sample. V usage is TRBV2 and J usage is TRBJ1-5, with a weak D call TRBD1 (5 bases). CDR3 size: 14 residues. V lost 2 bases, J lost 4 bases, and 9 bases lay in between. CDR1 and CDR2 from the germline V gene are SNHLY and FYNNEI. The CDR3 DNA reads as TGTGCCAGCAGTGAAAGGGGAGGAAATCAGCCCCAGCATTTT. It codes for CASSERGGNQPQHF. The whole variable domain, filled in from reference TRBV2 and TRBJ1-5, reads EPEVTQTPSHQVTQMGQEVILRCVPISNHLYFYWYRQILGQKVEFLVSFYNNEISEKSEIFDDQFSVERPDGSNFTLKIRSTKLEDSAMYFCASSERGGNQPQHFGDGTRLSIL.

This sequence joins TRBV2 and TRBJ2-1, with 8 bases identical to TRBD1. The trim removed 6 bases at V and 3 bases at J, leaving 13 bases unmatched. CDR3 size: 17 residues. Germline values: CDR1 SNHLY, CDR2 FYNNEI. The CDR3 DNA follows: TGTGCCAGCAGCCAAAATTTTCCCGGGACAGGCTACAATGAGCAGTTCTTC. Protein: CASSQNFPGTGYNEQFF.

The chain is built from TRBV7-9 and TRBJ2-1, with D perhaps matching TRBD1 or TRBD2 (6 bases each). Trimming removed 7 bases at V and 0 bases at J, with 16 bases between. The V gene's germline CDR1 is SEHNR and CDR2 FQNEAQ (reference sequence). The CDR3 is 16 residues long. DNA of the CDR3: TGTGCCAGCACCGATCCCGGGGGCGCCTCCTACAATGAGCAGTTCTTC. It is translated as CASTDPGGASYNEQFF.

This chain uses TRBV27 with TRBJ2-5; 10 bases line up with TRBD2. V gave up 7 bases and J gave up 5 bases; unmatched junction bases: 10. This CDR3 comprises 15 residues. Germline V lookup: CDR1 MNHEY, CDR2 SMNVEV (reference sequence). The CDR3 nucleotides read TGTGCCAGCACGGGTCTAGCGGGAGTCGGGGAGACCCAGTACTTC. Translating it yields CASTGLAGVGETQYF.

The chain combines TRBV5-1 with TRBJ2-3, with 7 bases fitting TRBD1. Germline V gene sequence: CDR1 SGHRS, CDR2 YFSETQ. CDR3 size: 16 residues. V was pared by 4 bases and J by 0 bases, with 8 bases of the junction left unmatched. CDR3 residues: CASSHGTDLSTDTQYF. CDR3 coding DNA: TGCGCCAGCAGCCACGGGACAGATCTTAGCACAGATACGCAGTATTTT.

The V gene is TRBV6-5, the J gene TRBJ1-6; TRBD1 matches 7 bases. Germline lookup yields CDR1 MNHEY and CDR2 SVGAGI. With V trimmed by 6 bases and J by 10 bases, 6 bases remained unmatched. The CDR3 sequence is 13 residues long. CDR3 DNA: TGTGCCAGCAGACGACAGGGTGGATCACCCCTCCACTTT. Translation gives CASRRQGGSPLHF.

This chain connects TRBV5-1 to TRBJ2-7; D tentatively reads TRBD1 or TRBD2 (5 bases each). CDR3 length: 14 residues. The germline gives CDR1 SGHRS, CDR2 YFSETQ. V shed 3 bases and J shed 3 bases, with 13 bases lying between them. The CDR3 protein is CASSWARAGYEQYF. CDR3 coding DNA: TGCGCCAGCAGCTGGGCCAGGGCGGGCTACGAGCAGTACTTC.

The rearrangement uses TRBV7-2 and TRBJ1-1; 10 nucleotides match TRBD1. The junction had 5 bases not matched to a gene; V was cut back by 4 bases and J by 0 bases. Germline V gene lookup returns CDR1 SGHTA and CDR2 FQGNSA. The CDR3 is 16 amino acids. CDR3 nucleotides: TGTGCCAGCAGCTGGGGACAGGGGCTTTTGAACACTGAAGCTTTCTTT. This translates into CASSWGQGLLNTEAFF.

The chain combines TRBV5-4 with TRBJ1-4; 10 bases line up with TRBD1. The CDR3 extends over 16 amino acids. Germline lookup yields CDR1 SGHNT and CDR2 YYREEE (reference sequence). J lost 4 bases, V lost 4 bases, and 7 bases had no gene match. CDR3 nucleotide sequence: TGTGCCAGCAGCAACACCGGGACAGGGGTTAATGAAAAACTGTTTTTT. It codes for CASSNTGTGVNEKLFF.

The J gene is TRBJ2-3, the V gene TRBV5-1; unclear D gene. The V gene's germline CDR1 is SGHRS and CDR2 YFSETQ. This CDR3 contains 12 residues. Trimming removed 4 bases at V and 2 bases at J, with 5 bases between. Here the CDR3 DNA reads TGCGCCAGCAGCCCTAACACAGATACGCAGTATTTT. Its translation: CASSPNTDTQYF. Filled out from reference TRBV5-1 and TRBJ2-3, the complete variable domain reads KAGVTQTPRYLIKTRGQQVTLSCSPISGHRSVSWYQQTPGQGLQFLFEYFSETQRNKGNFPGRFSGRQFSNSRSEMNVSTLELGDSALYLCASSPNTDTQYFGPGTRLTVL.

The CDR3 DNA is TGTGCCAGCTCATCTATGGTAAGGGGAGAGACCCAGTACTTC. This gives the protein CASSSMVRGETQYF. J is TRBJ2-5 and V is TRBV18, with a possible D match to TRBD1 (5 bases). Trimming removed 5 bases at V and 4 bases at J, with 14 bases between. This CDR3 contains 14 residues. Germline V lookup: CDR1 KGHSH, CDR2 LQKENI.

The count of this clone is one. The rearrangement links TRBV7-6 to TRBJ2-7; 8 bases match TRBD1. The CDR3 is made up of 12 amino acids. The trim removed 3 bases at V and 6 bases at J, leaving 1 base unmatched. Germline CDR1 reads SGHVS; CDR2 reads FNYEAQ. The CDR3 coding sequence is TGTGCCAGCAGCTTCGACAGGGGCGAGCAGTACTTC. Encoded protein: CASSFDRGEQYF.

This clone occurred once. The chain uses TRBV7-6 and TRBJ1-1; no firm D call. The CDR3 contains 13 residues. Trimming took off 2 bases at V and 8 bases at J, with 12 bases between the two ends. Germline V lookup: CDR1 SGHVS, CDR2 FNYEAQ. The CDR3 nucleotides are TGTGCCAGCAGCTTATATAGTTCCGAGGAAGCTTTCTTT. Translated: CASSLYSSEEAFF.

This clone was observed a few times. The chain employs TRBV14 and TRBJ2-2, with D hard to call. This CDR3 has 13 amino acids. Germline V CDR1 and CDR2: SGHDN, FVKESK. Trimming removed 2 bases at V and 4 bases at J, with 5 bases between. The CDR3 nucleotides are TGTGCCAGCAGCCAACATCCCACCGGGGAGCTGTTTTTT. Translating gives CASSQHPTGELFF.